This TCR beta chain appears in the sequencing data of a study of T cell responses to AZD1222 COVID-19 vaccine. General study results and limits: Spike-specific TCR repertoires showed rising breadth and depth after two AZD1222 doses. Most donors were white British, females outnumbered males, and clonal diversity was possibly underestimated.

TCRdb's copy holds only in-frame clones and misses some; the assay was immunoSEQ multiplex PCR. Among some 110,000 clones listed, roughly 86% were seen once. Points on this clone: What it recognizes is unknown.

This CDR3 spans 13 amino acids. V lost 2 bases to trimming and J lost 8 bases; unmatched junction nucleotides: 5. Germline V gene lookup returns CDR1 MRHNA and CDR2 SNTAGT. Sequenced material: peripheral blood, taken 28 days after the second dose of the MenACWY control vaccine. The chain employs TRBV6-4 and TRBJ1-1, with TRBD1 identical over 7 bases. This receptor was obtained from an adult who received the MenACWY meningococcal vaccine as a control. The CDR3 protein is CASSDPGTDEAFF. The CDR3 nucleotides read TGTGCCAGCAGTGACCCGGGGACAGACGAAGCTTTCTTT.